Listed here are 18 T cell receptor beta chains from one sample, sequenced in a study of blood T cell repertoires in COVID-19. Here immunoSEQ multiplex PCR was the method, and the copy in TCRdb shows in-frame clones only, minus some. The sample lists around 190,000 clones, about 88% seen once, with around 17% in the top ten. The sequencing sample was made of peripheral blood. The receptors were gathered from a man in his fifties or sixties with COVID-19, enrolled during active disease.

V gene TRBV6-4 combines with J gene TRBJ2-3; 10 nucleotides agree with TRBD2. In germline, CDR1 is MRHNA, CDR2 SNTAGT. This CDR3 has 18 residues. Germline trimming cut 0 bases from V and 3 bases from J; bases unmatched to any gene: 9. As DNA, the CDR3 is TGTGCCAGCAGTGACTCGAAGCTAGCGGGAGATGAAACAGATACGCAGTATTTT. As protein: CASSDSKLAGDETDTQYF.

This clone has more than one count but fewer than ten. The chain joins TRBV28 to TRBJ1-3; unclear D gene. The germline V gene has CDR1 MDHEN and CDR2 SYDVKM. Deletions cut 7 bases from V and 4 bases from J, with 8 bases between. The CDR3 runs to 12 residues. CDR3 nucleotide sequence: TGTGCCAGCATGGGCTTCGGAAACACCATATATTTT. Amino acids: CASMGFGNTIYF. The full variable domain, in which reference TRBV28 and TRBJ1-3 provide the parts outside the CDR3, is DVKVTQSSRYLVKRTGEKVFLECVQDMDHENMFWYRQDPGLGLRLIYFSYDVKMKEKGDIPEGYSVSREKKERFSLILESASTNQTSMYLCASMGFGNTIYFGEGSWLTVV.

The chain has TRBV7-6 and TRBJ2-3; TRBD2 matches 8 bases. The junction had 6 bases not matched to a gene; V was cut back by 2 bases and J by 2 bases. The germline V gene has CDR1 SGHVS and CDR2 FNYEAQ. CDR3 size: 16 residues. CDR3 loop: CASSLRSGGITDTQYF. The DNA for the CDR3 is TGTGCCAGCAGCTTACGCAGCGGGGGAATCACAGATACGCAGTATTTT.

This chain links TRBV29-1 with TRBJ2-2, with D possibly being TRBD2 (5 bases). Trimming took off 4 bases at V and 4 bases at J, with 13 bases between the two ends. The length of the CDR3 is 14 residues. The V gene's germline CDR1 is SQVTM and CDR2 ANQGSEA. This CDR3 is CSVVVGMGTGELFF. The CDR3, as DNA: TGCAGCGTTGTAGTCGGGATGGGCACCGGGGAGCTGTTTTTT.

DNA of the CDR3: TGTGCCAGCAGCAGCCGGGACAGGGGACAGCCCCAGCATTTT. It is translated as CASSSRDRGQPQHF. The rearrangement links TRBV5-5 to TRBJ1-5; 10 positions match TRBD1. Germline CDR1 SGHKS, CDR2 YYEKEE (reference sequence). The CDR3 is made up of 14 amino acids. The trim removed 4 bases at V and 7 bases at J, leaving 5 bases unmatched.

This sequence joins TRBV19 and TRBJ2-1; 11 nucleotides match TRBD2. The CDR3 runs to 16 residues. Germline trimming cut 2 bases from V and 7 bases from J; bases unmatched to any gene: 7. Looked up from germline, CDR1 is LNHDA and CDR2 is SQIVND (reference sequence). CDR3 sequence reads: CASSIFGTSGRNEQFF. The CDR3 DNA reads as TGTGCCAGTAGTATATTCGGTACTAGCGGGAGAAATGAGCAGTTCTTC.

The chain employs TRBV7-3 and TRBJ2-3, with D possibly being TRBD2 (7 bases). The CDR3 has 16 amino acids. V was cut by 6 bases and J by 0 bases, with 16 bases left in between. Germline loops: CDR1 SGHTA, CDR2 FQGTGA. In nucleotides, the CDR3 is TGTGCCAGCAGGTTGGGCGGGGGCCACAGCACAGATACGCAGTATTTT. This sequence encodes CASRLGGGHSTDTQYF.

The CDR3 bases are TGCGCCAGCAGCCAAGATCGGTCCAGGGTTCGTCAGCCCCAGCATTTT. This translates into CASSQDRSRVRQPQHF. V and J are TRBV4-1 and TRBJ1-5, with a possible D match to TRBD1 (5 bases). The ends were cut back, 0 bases at V and 6 bases at J, with 15 bases in the middle. Germline V gene sequence: CDR1 MGHRA, CDR2 YSYEKL. This CDR3 has 16 amino acids.

This clone turned up a few times. The J gene is TRBJ2-7, the V gene TRBV27, with TRBD1 identical over 9 bases. Germline CDR1 and CDR2: MNHEY and SMNVEV (reference sequence). Losses at the gene ends were 5 bases for V and 7 bases for J; bases not matched to a gene: 9. This CDR3 region has 14 residues. The CDR3 DNA sequence: TGTGCCAGCAGTGTGACACAGGGGGCAGGGGAGCAGTACTTC. The encoded protein is CASSVTQGAGEQYF.

The CDR3 sequence is CASSFPAISYNEQFF. CDR3 nucleotide sequence: TGTGCCAGTAGTTTCCCAGCGATAAGCTACAATGAGCAGTTCTTC. This rearrangement joins TRBV19 to TRBJ2-1, with unresolved D. V was clipped by 5 bases and J by 3 bases, with 14 bases between them. The germline gives CDR1 LNHDA, CDR2 SQIVND (reference sequence). CDR3 length: 15 residues.

The chain joins TRBV5-6 to TRBJ1-2, with TRBD1 identical over 10 bases. Germline V gene data show CDR1 as SGHDT and CDR2 as YYEEEE. The CDR3 covers 16 residues. J lost 4 bases, V lost 1 base, and 7 bases had no gene match. The CDR3 region has the DNA TGTGCCAGCAGCTTGCTTGGGACAGGGGAGTCCTATGGCTACACCTTC. This encodes CASSLLGTGESYGYTF.

V gene TRBV9 combines with J gene TRBJ2-4; 12 bases are a match to TRBD2. Losses at the gene ends were 0 bases for V and 3 bases for J; bases not matched to a gene: 10. This CDR3 region has 19 residues. Looked up from germline, CDR1 is SGDLS and CDR2 is YYNGEE. CDR3: CASSVAPSGGAVGKNIQYF. As DNA, the CDR3 is TGTGCCAGCAGCGTAGCCCCTAGCGGGGGGGCTGTCGGCAAAAACATTCAGTACTTC.

The CDR3 bases are TGTGCCAGCAGCGCGGGACAGGGAGGTTATGGCTACACCTTC. It encodes CASSAGQGGYGYTF. This chain joins TRBV7-3 and TRBJ1-2, with 9 bases identical to TRBD1. Per the germline V gene, CDR1 is SGHTA and CDR2 is FQGTGA. The CDR3 loop spans 14 amino acids. V lost 5 bases, J lost 5 bases, and 6 bases stayed unmatched.

This clone was recorded only once. The chain combines TRBV11-3 with TRBJ2-3; 10 bases are shared with TRBD2. With V trimmed by 1 base and J by 4 bases, 2 bases remained unmatched. Germline loops: CDR1 SGHNT, CDR2 YENEEA. The CDR3 consists of 15 residues. The chain's CDR3 is CASSLGAGGPDTQYF. The CDR3 coding sequence is TGTGCCAGCAGCTTAGGAGCGGGAGGGCCAGATACGCAGTATTTT.

The table lists this clone with many counts. V gene TRBV2 combines with J gene TRBJ1-3, with D possibly TRBD1 on 6 matching bases. The CDR3 contains 17 residues. Trimming stripped 4 bases from V and 0 bases from J, with 16 bases between. Germline V CDR1 and CDR2: SNHLY, FYNNEI. The CDR3 DNA reads TGTGCCAGCAGTGCCCCCGGGGGGGCCGACTCTGGAAACACCATATATTTT. It specifies CASSAPGGADSGNTIYF.

This clone was observed a single time. The chain employs TRBV20-1 and TRBJ1-1; maybe TRBD1 (5 bases). Trimming shortened V by 0 bases and J by 10 bases, and 9 bases separated the two germline ends. The CDR3 totals 11 residues. CDR1 is DFQATT and CDR2 is SNEGSKA in the germline V gene (reference sequence). DNA for the CDR3: TGCAGTGCTAGAGATAAAACAGGAGCTTTCTTT. Translated: CSARDKTGAFF.

The chain links TRBV29-1 to TRBJ2-1; D possibly corresponds to TRBD1 (5 bases). Per the germline V gene, CDR1 is SQVTM and CDR2 is ANQGSEA. This CDR3 is 12 amino acids long. Trimming removed 5 bases from V and 8 bases from J, with 13 bases in between. For the CDR3, the DNA is TGCAGCGTTCTTAGGTCAGGGCATGAGCAGTTCTTC. Translated: CSVLRSGHEQFF.

The chain uses TRBV9 and TRBJ2-5; 12 bases agree with TRBD2. Germline CDR1 reads SGDLS; CDR2 reads YYNGEE. There are 16 residues in the CDR3. The V gene end was trimmed by 3 bases and the J gene end by 2 bases; junction bases not matched to a gene: 5. CDR3 sequence (DNA): TGTGCCAGCAGCGAGGGCGGACTAGCGGGACAAGAGACCCAGTACTTC. Its protein is CASSEGGLAGQETQYF. Supplemented by reference TRBV9 and TRBJ2-5, the full variable domain reads DSGVTQTPKHLITATGQRVTLRCSPRSGDLSVYWYQQSLDQGLQFLIQYYNGEERAKGNILERFSAQQFPDLHSELNLSSLELGDSALYFCASSEGGLAGQETQYFGPGTRLLVL.